Reported below is one T cell receptor beta chain. This clone was seen just once. No cognate antigen has been identified for it. No quality values exist for individual bases; no much larger clone is one base distant. V loses 6 bases of germline sequence and J loses 8 bases, and the interval between the two ends is 19 bases. Taken from cysteine to phenylalanine, the CDR3 has 14 residues. Solely the CDR3 DNA is kept, with 42 bases framed from the first base. The germline V gene yields MNHEY for CDR1 and SVGAGI for CDR2. The sample comes from a study of PD-L1 blockade in urothelial cancer (dated by TCRdb to 2015 to 2018). For context, the study as a whole: All patients started therapy around 2014 and received atezolizumab 1,200 mg intravenously every 3 weeks. Blood samples were analyzed at 3 weeks after treatment start (second dose) and at 6 weeks after treatment start. About 90% of the roughly 29 patients were identified as males with urothelial cancer of bladder origin, and a prior smoking history was reported by 18 of 29 patients. Pretreatment tumor samples and matched peripheral blood, collected serially before and after atezolizumab treatment, underwent TCR sequencing. Whole exome sequencing and RNA sequencing of pretreatment tumors were performed alongside TCR sequencing in the same patients. Around 30 patients had pretreatment blood TCR-seq, around 24 had at least one posttreatment blood collection, and around 24 had tumor TCR-seq. Durable clinical benefit was achieved by nine patients but not by the remaining 20. Progression-free survival longer than 6 months counted as durable clinical benefit, and TCR features were additionally tested against both progression-free and overall survival. Patients had an ECOG performance status of 0 or 1 and had received between 0 and 3 prior chemotherapy regimens. The study, an exploratory multi-omic analysis, examined somatic, immune and clinical correlates of response to PD-L1 blockade with atezolizumab in urothelial cancer. Blood samples gave median yields of about 150,000 T cells and some 84,000 unique TCRs, along with a median clonality of 0.080. Study-wide findings and limitations: Small sample size (n ≈ 27) and many exploratory analyses mean the results are intended to be hypothesis-generating. Improved progression-free and overall survival was associated with having pretreatment peripheral blood TCR clonality below the median. At 3 weeks after the start of treatment, tumor-associated TCR clones in peripheral blood had expanded more in patients with durable benefit (n ≈ 24, p = 0.022).

Each PCR received spiked-in synthetic TCR analog templates so that absolute template abundance could be estimated from read counts. The immunoSEQ assay was used to amplify TCRbeta CDR3 regions from genomic DNA with bias-controlled V and J gene primers. Sequencing of rearranged TCRbeta segments was done at approximately 20X coverage. The paper's processing steps were these. Clustering was used to correct sequencing errors, and CDR3s were annotated against IMGT to assign V, D and J genes. Out-of-frame and stop-codon sequences were excluded, and only productive TCRbeta rearrangements were used in downstream analyses. Clonality was calculated as one minus the Shannon entropy normalized by the log of the number of unique productive sequences. Clones differing between time points or between blood and tumor were identified by Fisher's exact test with Benjamini-Hochberg correction at adjusted p below 0.01. TCRdb holds this immuneACCESS table with in-frame rearrangements only. Some clones are missing; in checked studies, unresolved V genes explain under half, and the rest has no known cause. V and J calls plus clone size are reproduced from that table; the DNA served to infer D and trimming. The sample table holds 66,000 or so clones, of which 88% were seen once. The top ten constitute roughly 12% of the sample.

In light of the paper, this sample's time point label describes: peripheral blood 6 weeks after treatment start. The cohort comprised 25 to 35 patients with locally advanced or metastatic urothelial carcinoma treated at Memorial Sloan Kettering on a trial protocol. Peripheral blood mononuclear cells were collected pretreatment and during treatment, with between 1 and 8 total time points per patient. The Qiagen DNeasy Blood extraction kit was used to purify genomic DNA from total PBMCs and tumor samples. Collected pretreatment and during treatment, PBMCs were isolated and stored as previously described.

This receptor was obtained from a man aged 60-69 years with urothelial cancer. The V gene is TRBV6-5 and the J gene is TRBJ1-2; D gene: possibly TRBD1, on 6 matching bases. The specimen was PBMCs, collected around atezolizumab (anti-PD-L1) treatment. DNA sequence: TGTGCCAGCAGGGGTAGGGGGGGGCTGAGCGGCTACACCTTC. Protein translation: CASRGRGGLSGYTF.